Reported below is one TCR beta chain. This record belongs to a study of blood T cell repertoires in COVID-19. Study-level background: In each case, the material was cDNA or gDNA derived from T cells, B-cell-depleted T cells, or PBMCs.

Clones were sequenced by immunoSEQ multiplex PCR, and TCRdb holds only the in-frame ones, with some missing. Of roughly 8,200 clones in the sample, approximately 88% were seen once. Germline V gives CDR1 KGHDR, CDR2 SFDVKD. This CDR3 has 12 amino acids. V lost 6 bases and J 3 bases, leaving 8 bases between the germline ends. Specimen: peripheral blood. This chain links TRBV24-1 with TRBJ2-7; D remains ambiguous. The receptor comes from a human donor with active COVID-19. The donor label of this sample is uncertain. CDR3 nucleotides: TGTGCCACCAGTAATGGCGGCTACGAGCAGTACTTC. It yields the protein CATSNGGYEQYF.